The source of this T cell receptor beta chain is a study of blood T cell repertoires in COVID-19. The wider study: Sources were T cells, B-cell-depleted T cells, or PBMCs; the material itself was cDNA or gDNA.

This clone has a single count. The repertoire was sequenced with immunoSEQ multiplex PCR; TCRdb's copy has only in-frame clones and lacks some. The repertoire holds more than 200,000 clones, nearly 90% seen once, with 10% to 11% in the top ten. With 3 bases clipped from V and 6 bases from J, the junction kept 8 bases outside the gene matches. The CDR3 loop spans 15 amino acids. The germline V gene encodes CDR1 SGDLS and CDR2 YYNGEE. Ages ranged from about 18 to 89 years, with residence in 24 US areas. Participant-reported clinical history was the basis for cohort assignment. Donors of Cohort 3 who recovered were those that had two negative PCRs, clearance, or symptom resolution.

This TCR came from a man aged 25-45 years who had recovered from COVID-19. Source material: PBMCs or T cells enriched from blood (not recorded which). The chain links TRBV9 to TRBJ2-1; 8 positions match TRBD2. The CDR3: CASSASGTRFNEQFF. The DNA of the CDR3 is TGTGCCAGCAGCGCCTCCGGGACTAGGTTCAATGAGCAGTTCTTC.